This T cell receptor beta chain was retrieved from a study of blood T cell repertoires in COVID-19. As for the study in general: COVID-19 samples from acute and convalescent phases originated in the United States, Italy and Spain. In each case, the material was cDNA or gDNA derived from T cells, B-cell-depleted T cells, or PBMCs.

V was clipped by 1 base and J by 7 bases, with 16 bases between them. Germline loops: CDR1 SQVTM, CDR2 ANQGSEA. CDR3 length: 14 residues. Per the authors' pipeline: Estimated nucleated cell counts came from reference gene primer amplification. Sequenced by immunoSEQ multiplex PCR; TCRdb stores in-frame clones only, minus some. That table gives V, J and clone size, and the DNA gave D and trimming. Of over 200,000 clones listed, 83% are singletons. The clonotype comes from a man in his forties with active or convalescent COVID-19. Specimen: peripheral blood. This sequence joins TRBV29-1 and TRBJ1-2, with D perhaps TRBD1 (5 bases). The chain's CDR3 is CSVEVRVETLGYTF. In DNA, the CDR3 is TGCAGCGTTGAAGTCAGGGTTGAGACCCTTGGCTACACCTTC.